These T cell receptor beta chains were read from a single sample in a study of identical twins. Using its own MiXCR run on the 5' RACE reads, TCRdb lists one record per CDR3 protein. The table lists more than 600,000 distinct CDR3 sequences, around a sixth of them singletons. These same records also appear under a second study, on T cells expressing NK-cell markers.

The sequencing sample was made of PBMCs. The receptors stem from a woman between 18 and 29 years old in good health. Each CDR3 is given with its conserved first and last residue. D genes are given only for firm matches. Size tells how often a clone was seen (once, few, many) or the class of an expanded clone, and some rows leave it out.

clone_size | j_call | cdr3_length | d_call | v_call | cdr3_aa | cdr3_nt
. | TRBJ2-7 | 15 | . | TRBV7-8 | CASSSPSGQVYEQYF | TGTGCCAGCAGCTCCCCCTCCGGGCAGGTATACGAGCAGTACTTC
. | TRBJ1-2 | 13 | . | TRBV10-2 | CATLPRGEDGYTF | TGCGCCACCCTCCCTCGGGGGGAGGATGGCTACACCTTC
. | TRBJ2-7 | 16 | . | TRBV5-6 | CASSLAPRADTYEQYF | TGTGCCAGCAGCTTGGCTCCCAGGGCCGACACCTACGAGCAGTACTTC
. | TRBJ2-1 | 16 | . | TRBV7-8 | CASSSQTSIELDEQFF | TGTGCCAGCAGCTCCCAGACTAGTATCGAACTCGATGAGCAGTTCTTC
. | TRBJ2-7 | 16 | TRBD2 | TRBV4-2 | CASSQGLAGPPYEQYF | TGTGCCAGCAGCCAAGGACTAGCGGGTCCTCCCTACGAGCAGTACTTC
few | TRBJ2-7 | 16 | TRBD1 | TRBV12-3/TRBV12-4 | CASSRHQDRGTYEQYF | TGTGCCAGCAGTCGACATCAGGACAGGGGAACCTACGAGCAGTACTTC
many | TRBJ2-1 | 15 | . | TRBV12-3/TRBV12-4 | CASSSLGDHYNEQFF | TGTGCCAGCAGTTCCCTAGGGGACCACTACAATGAGCAGTTCTTC
few | TRBJ2-3 | 16 | TRBD2 | TRBV5-4 | CASSSLAGGPTDTQYF | TGTGCCAGCAGCTCTCTAGCGGGGGGGCCCACAGATACGCAGTATTTT
. | TRBJ1-1 | 15 | . | TRBV6-1 | CASSVPEGMNTEAFF | TGTGCCAGCAGCGTCCCTGAGGGGATGAACACTGAAGCTTTCTTT
few | TRBJ2-1 | 15 | . | TRBV6-2/TRBV6-3 | CASSYQTITYNEQFF | TGTGCCAGCAGTTACCAGACTATCACCTACAATGAGCAGTTCTTC
few | TRBJ1-1 | 13 | . | TRBV9 | CASSKAGGEGAFF | TGTGCCAGCAGTAAGGCAGGAGGGGAGGGGGCTTTCTTT
few | TRBJ2-7 | 12 | TRBD2 | TRBV6-1 | CASSERGREQYF | TGTGCCAGCAGTGAACGCGGGAGGGAGCAGTACTTC
. | TRBJ2-1 | 16 | TRBD2 | TRBV20-1 | CSARDWGLESYNEQFF | TGCAGTGCTAGAGATTGGGGACTAGAATCCTACAATGAGCAGTTCTTC
. | TRBJ1-2 | 14 | . | TRBV6-5 | CASSYSRQPYGYTF | TGTGCCAGCAGTTACTCGAGGCAGCCCTATGGCTACACCTTC
many | TRBJ1-2 | 12 | . | TRBV19 | CASSHGSYRYTF | TGTGCCAGTAGCCATGGAAGCTATCGCTACACCTTC
. | TRBJ2-3 | 16 | . | TRBV5-1 | CASRGGATSSTDTQYF | TGCGCCAGCAGGGGGGGAGCGACTTCTAGCACAGATACGCAGTATTTT
few | TRBJ1-1 | 15 | TRBD1 | TRBV5-1 | CASSWEPAGTAEAFF | TGCGCCAGCAGCTGGGAGCCAGCGGGGACAGCCGAAGCTTTCTTT
few | TRBJ2-6 | 16 | . | TRBV5-4 | CASSWGPSSGANVLTF | TGTGCCAGCAGCTGGGGTCCGTCTTCTGGGGCCAACGTCCTGACTTTC
once | TRBJ2-1 | 18 | TRBD1 | TRBV11-2 | CASSLLGGTGLSYNEQFF | TGTGCCAGCAGCTTACTTGGCGGGACAGGACTCTCCTACAATGAGCAGTTCTTC
many | TRBJ1-2 | 15 | TRBD1 | TRBV6-5 | CASSYTRDRVSGYTF | TGTGCCAGCAGTTACACCCGGGACAGGGTTAGTGGCTACACCTTC
. | TRBJ1-1 | 14 | . | TRBV20-1 | CSAVPGLLNTEAFF | TGCAGTGCTGTCCCGGGACTCTTGAACACTGAAGCTTTCTTT
. | TRBJ2-4 | 13 | . | TRBV10-3 | CAISERVRNIQYF | TGTGCCATCAGTGAAAGGGTTAGGAACATTCAGTACTTC
. | TRBJ2-1 | 13 | TRBD2 | TRBV20-1 | CSAFRLAGNEQFF | TGCAGTGCTTTCAGACTAGCTGGCAATGAGCAGTTCTTC
few | TRBJ1-2 | 17 | . | TRBV9 | CASSVDVWWVAPYGYTF | TGTGCCAGCAGCGTAGACGTTTGGTGGGTGGCACCTTATGGCTACACCTTC
few | TRBJ2-6 | 17 | TRBD1 | TRBV10-3 | CAISRQGREAGANVLTF | TGTGCCATCAGCAGACAGGGACGCGAGGCTGGGGCCAACGTCCTGACTTTC
few | TRBJ2-1 | 18 | . | TRBV7-8 | CASSPRRTTPSSYNEQFF | TGTGCCAGCAGCCCAAGGCGTACCACCCCGAGCTCCTACAATGAGCAGTTCTTC
few | TRBJ1-5 | 15 | . | TRBV12-3/TRBV12-4 | CASSTHRARNQPQHF | TGTGCCAGCAGTACACACCGGGCTCGCAATCAGCCCCAGCATTTT
. | TRBJ1-2 | 14 | . | TRBV5-5 | CASSLVKENYGYTF | TGTGCCAGCAGCTTAGTGAAGGAGAACTATGGCTACACCTTC
few | TRBJ1-1 | 15 | TRBD1 | TRBV5-1 | CASTRDSLRLTEAFF | TGCGCCAGCACCCGGGACAGTCTAAGACTCACTGAAGCTTTCTTT
. | TRBJ1-1 | 12 | . | TRBV5-8 | CASSSISGEAFF | TGTGCCAGCAGCTCTATTTCGGGGGAGGCTTTCTTT
. | TRBJ2-3 | 15 | TRBD2 | TRBV4-1 | CASSHPGLDGDTQYF | TGCGCCAGCAGCCACCCGGGACTAGACGGAGATACGCAGTATTTT
. | TRBJ2-7 | 16 | TRBD1 | TRBV3-1 | CASSPGTGAGIYEQYF | TGTGCCAGCAGTCCCGGGACAGGGGCGGGTATCTACGAGCAGTACTTC
. | TRBJ1-1 | 15 | . | TRBV7-9 | CASSGGDTVNTEAFF | TGTGCCAGCAGCGGGGGAGACACGGTGAACACTGAAGCTTTCTTT
few | TRBJ2-1 | 16 | . | TRBV5-6 | CASSFADLIAYNEQFF | TGTGCCAGCAGCTTCGCAGACCTCATCGCCTACAATGAGCAGTTCTTC
few | TRBJ2-5 | 14 | TRBD2 | TRBV10-2 | CASSEIRGGGTQYF | TGCGCCAGCAGTGAGATCCGCGGGGGAGGCACCCAGTACTTC
few | TRBJ1-2 | 16 | . | TRBV12-3/TRBV12-4 | CASSLGGRRFKDGYTF | TGTGCCAGCAGTTTAGGGGGGAGAAGGTTTAAGGATGGCTACACCTTC
. | TRBJ2-2 | 14 | . | TRBV5-1 | CASSFETGYRELFF | TGCGCCAGCAGCTTCGAGACGGGGTACCGGGAGCTGTTTTTT
. | TRBJ2-1 | 17 | TRBD2 | TRBV12-3/TRBV12-4 | CASSWGRGLAGVDEQFF | TGTGCCAGCAGTTGGGGTCGGGGACTAGCGGGAGTGGATGAGCAGTTCTTC
few | TRBJ1-1 | 11 | . | TRBV6-5 | CASSYGMLAFF | TGTGCCAGCAGTTACGGAATGCTAGCTTTCTTT